The present TCR beta chain was sequenced within a study of beta chain features in type 1 diabetes. Every bit of the isolated RNA underwent reverse transcription, so sequencing read expressed TCRB transcripts. The table came from immunoSEQ multiplex PCR; TCRdb's copy has only in-frame clones and leaves some out. The sample includes around 200,000 clones, around an eighth seen only once; the top ten take about 0.59%. V was shortened by 6 bases and J by 0 bases, with 13 bases between the two germline ends. The germline gives CDR1 SGHDN, CDR2 FVKESK. The CDR3 is 15 amino acids. J is TRBJ2-3 and V is TRBV14; D remains unclear. This TCR was recovered from a woman younger than 35 in good health. The sequencing sample was made of central memory CD4+ T cells from blood. In DNA, the CDR3 is TGTGCCAGCAGACATGGAGCCTCTAGCACAGATACGCAGTATTTT. This translates into CASRHGASSTDTQYF.